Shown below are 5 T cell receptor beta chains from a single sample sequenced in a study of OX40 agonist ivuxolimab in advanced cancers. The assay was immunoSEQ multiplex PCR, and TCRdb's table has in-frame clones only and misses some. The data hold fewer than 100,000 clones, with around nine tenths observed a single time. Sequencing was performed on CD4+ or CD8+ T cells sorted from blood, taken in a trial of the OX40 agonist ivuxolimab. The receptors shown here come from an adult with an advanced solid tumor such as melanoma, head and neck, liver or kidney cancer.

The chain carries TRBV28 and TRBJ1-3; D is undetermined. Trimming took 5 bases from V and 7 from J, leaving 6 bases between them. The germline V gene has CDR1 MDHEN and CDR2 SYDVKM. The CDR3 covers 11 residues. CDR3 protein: CASSGWNTIYF. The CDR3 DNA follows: TGTGCCAGCAGTGGGTGGAACACCATATATTTT.

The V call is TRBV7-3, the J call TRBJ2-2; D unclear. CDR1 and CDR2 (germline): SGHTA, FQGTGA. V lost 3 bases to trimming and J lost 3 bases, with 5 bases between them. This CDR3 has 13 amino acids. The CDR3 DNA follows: TGTGCCAGCAGCTTGGGCTACACCGGGGAGCTGTTTTTT. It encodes CASSLGYTGELFF.

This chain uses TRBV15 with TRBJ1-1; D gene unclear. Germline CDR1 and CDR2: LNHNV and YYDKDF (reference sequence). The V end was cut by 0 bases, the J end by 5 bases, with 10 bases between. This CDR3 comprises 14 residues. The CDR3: CATSRDRGVTEAFF. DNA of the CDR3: TGTGCCACCAGCAGAGATCGGGGAGTGACTGAAGCTTTCTTT.

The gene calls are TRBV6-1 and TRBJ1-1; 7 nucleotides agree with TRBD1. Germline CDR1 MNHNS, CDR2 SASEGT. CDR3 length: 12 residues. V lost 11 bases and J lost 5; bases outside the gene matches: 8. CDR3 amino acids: CALRGIWTEAFF. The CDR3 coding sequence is TGTGCCCTCAGGGGGATTTGGACTGAAGCTTTCTTT.

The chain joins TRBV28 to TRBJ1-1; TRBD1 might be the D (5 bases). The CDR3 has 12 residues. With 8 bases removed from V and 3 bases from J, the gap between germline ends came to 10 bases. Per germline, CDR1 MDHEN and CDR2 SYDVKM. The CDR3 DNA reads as TGTGCCAGCCGGGGGGGGTACACTGAAGCTTTCTTT. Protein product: CASRGGYTEAFF.